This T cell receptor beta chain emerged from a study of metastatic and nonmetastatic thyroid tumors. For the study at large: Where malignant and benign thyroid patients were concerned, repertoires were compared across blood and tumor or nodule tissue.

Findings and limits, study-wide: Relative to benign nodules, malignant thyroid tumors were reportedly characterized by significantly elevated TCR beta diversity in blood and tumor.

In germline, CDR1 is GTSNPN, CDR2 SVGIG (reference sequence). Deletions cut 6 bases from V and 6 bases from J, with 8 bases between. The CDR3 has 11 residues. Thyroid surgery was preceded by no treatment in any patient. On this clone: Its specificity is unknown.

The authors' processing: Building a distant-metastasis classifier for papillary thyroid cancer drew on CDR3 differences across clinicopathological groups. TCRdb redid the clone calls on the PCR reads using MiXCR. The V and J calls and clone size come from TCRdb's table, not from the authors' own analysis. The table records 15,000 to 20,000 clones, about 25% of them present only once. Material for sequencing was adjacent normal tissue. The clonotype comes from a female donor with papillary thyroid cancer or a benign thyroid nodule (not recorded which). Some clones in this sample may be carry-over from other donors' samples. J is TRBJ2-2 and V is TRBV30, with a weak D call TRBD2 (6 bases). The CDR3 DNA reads TGTGCCTGCGGGAGCGCCGGGGAGCTGTTTTTT. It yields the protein CACGSAGELFF. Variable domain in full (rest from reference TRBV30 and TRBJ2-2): SQTIHQWPATLVQPVGSPLSLECTVEGTSNPNLYWYRQAAGRGLQLLFYSVGIGQISSEVPQNLSASRPQDRQFILSSKKLLLSDSGFYLCACGSAGELFFGEGSRLTVL.